The sequence of this T cell receptor beta chain was determined in a study of cytomegalovirus exposure and HLA in healthy donors. It was with 60 Vbeta and 13 Jbeta primers that the PCR ran. Measured with immunoSEQ multiplex PCR; TCRdb has only the in-frame clones, and not every one. Recorded for this sample: roughly 110,000 clones. As to this clone: Its antigen is as yet unknown.

Notes on the study in general: A missense DCLRE1C variant was associated with V- and J-gene trimming of TCR beta chains in a later analysis, and an independent cohort replicated the association.

Deletions cut 0 bases from V and 0 bases from J, with 7 bases between. Germline V lookup: CDR1 SGHRS, CDR2 YFSETQ. The CDR3 sequence is 15 residues long. At the time of sampling, donors were nominally healthy, though unrecorded immune exposures were likely. V gene TRBV5-1 combines with J gene TRBJ2-1; no definite D call. Sequences were obtained from PBMCs. This clonotype was obtained from a man between 25 and 39 years old in good health and CMV-seronegative. The CDR3 nucleotides are TGCGCCAGCAGCTTGGACACCTCCTCCTACAATGAGCAGTTCTTC. This sequence encodes CASSLDTSSYNEQFF.